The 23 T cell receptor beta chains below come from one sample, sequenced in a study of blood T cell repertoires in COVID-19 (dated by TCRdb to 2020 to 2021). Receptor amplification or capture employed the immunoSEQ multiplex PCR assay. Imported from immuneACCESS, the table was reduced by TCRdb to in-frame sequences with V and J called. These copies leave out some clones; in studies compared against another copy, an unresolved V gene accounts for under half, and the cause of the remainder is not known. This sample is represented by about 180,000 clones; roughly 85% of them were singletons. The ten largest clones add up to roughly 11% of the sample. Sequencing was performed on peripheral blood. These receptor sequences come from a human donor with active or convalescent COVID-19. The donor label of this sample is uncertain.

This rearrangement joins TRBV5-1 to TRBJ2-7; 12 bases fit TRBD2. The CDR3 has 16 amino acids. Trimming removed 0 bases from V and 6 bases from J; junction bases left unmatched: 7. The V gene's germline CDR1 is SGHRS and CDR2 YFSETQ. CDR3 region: CASSLEASGRVTEQYF. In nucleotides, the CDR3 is TGCGCCAGCAGCTTGGAGGCTAGCGGGAGGGTCACCGAGCAGTACTTC.

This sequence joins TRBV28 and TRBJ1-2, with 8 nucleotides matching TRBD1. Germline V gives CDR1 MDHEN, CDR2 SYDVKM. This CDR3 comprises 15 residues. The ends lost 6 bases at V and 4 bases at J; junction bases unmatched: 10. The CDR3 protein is CASSPTPTGGYGYTF. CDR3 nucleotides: TGTGCCAGCAGCCCCACCCCCACAGGGGGCTATGGCTACACCTTC.

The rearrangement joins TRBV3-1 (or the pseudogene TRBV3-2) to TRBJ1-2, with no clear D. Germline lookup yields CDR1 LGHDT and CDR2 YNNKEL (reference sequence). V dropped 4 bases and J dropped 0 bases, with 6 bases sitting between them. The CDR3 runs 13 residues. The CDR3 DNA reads TGTGCCAGCAGCCCCGGAGCTAACTATGGCTACACCTTC. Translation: CASSPGANYGYTF.

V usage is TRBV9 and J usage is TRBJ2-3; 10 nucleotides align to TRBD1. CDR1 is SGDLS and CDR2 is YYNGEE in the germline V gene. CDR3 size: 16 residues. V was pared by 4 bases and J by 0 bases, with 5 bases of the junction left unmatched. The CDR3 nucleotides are TGTGCCAGCAGCCACCTGGGACAGGGGAGCACAGATACGCAGTATTTT. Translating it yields CASSHLGQGSTDTQYF.

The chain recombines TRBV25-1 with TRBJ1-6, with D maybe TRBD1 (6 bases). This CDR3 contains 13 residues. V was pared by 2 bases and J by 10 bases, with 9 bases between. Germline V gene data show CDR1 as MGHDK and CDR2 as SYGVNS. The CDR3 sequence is CASSETGYSPLHF. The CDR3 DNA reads TGTGCCAGCAGTGAAACAGGGTACTCACCCCTCCACTTT.

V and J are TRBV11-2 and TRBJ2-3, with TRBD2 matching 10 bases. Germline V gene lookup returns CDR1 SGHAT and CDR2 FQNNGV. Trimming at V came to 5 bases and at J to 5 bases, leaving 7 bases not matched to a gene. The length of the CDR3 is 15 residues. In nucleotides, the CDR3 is TGTGCCAGCAGCCGCTCCTGGACTAGCGGAGATACGCAGTATTTT. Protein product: CASSRSWTSGDTQYF.

The CDR3 here is CASTAGGKTGELFF. For the CDR3, the DNA is TGCGCCAGCACAGCGGGGGGAAAAACCGGGGAGCTGTTTTTT. This chain links TRBV5-1 with TRBJ2-2; 9 bases match TRBD2. This CDR3 comprises 14 residues. Germline V gene lookup returns CDR1 SGHRS and CDR2 YFSETQ. V lost 6 bases, J lost 5 bases, and 5 bases stayed unmatched.

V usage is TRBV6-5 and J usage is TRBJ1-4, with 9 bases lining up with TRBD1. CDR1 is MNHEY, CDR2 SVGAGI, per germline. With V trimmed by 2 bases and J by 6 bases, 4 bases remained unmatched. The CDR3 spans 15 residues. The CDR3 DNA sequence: TGTGCCAGCAGTTACGAGGGACAGGGCTATGAAAAACTGTTTTTT. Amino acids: CASSYEGQGYEKLFF.

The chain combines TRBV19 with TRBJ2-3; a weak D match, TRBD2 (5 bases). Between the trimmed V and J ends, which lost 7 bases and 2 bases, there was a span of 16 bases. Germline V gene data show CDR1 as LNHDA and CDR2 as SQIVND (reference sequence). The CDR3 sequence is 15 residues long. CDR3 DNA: TGTGCCAGTACTCCCGGGGTTGGCATCACAGATACGCAGTATTTT. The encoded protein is CASTPGVGITDTQYF.

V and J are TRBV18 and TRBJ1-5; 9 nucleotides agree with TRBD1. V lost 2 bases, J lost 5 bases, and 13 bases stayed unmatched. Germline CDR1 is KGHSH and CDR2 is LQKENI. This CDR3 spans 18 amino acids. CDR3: CASSPAGQGTVTHQPQHF. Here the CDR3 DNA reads TGTGCCAGCTCACCAGCTGGACAGGGGACAGTCACCCATCAGCCCCAGCATTTT.

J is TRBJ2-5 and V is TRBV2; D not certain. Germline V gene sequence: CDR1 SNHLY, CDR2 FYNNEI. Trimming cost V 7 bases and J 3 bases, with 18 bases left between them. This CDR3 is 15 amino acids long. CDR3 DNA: TGTGCCAGCACGGTGGGCAGAACCGACGAAGAGACCCAGTACTTC. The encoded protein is CASTVGRTDEETQYF. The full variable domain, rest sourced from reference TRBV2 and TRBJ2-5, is EPEVTQTPSHQVTQMGQEVILRCVPISNHLYFYWYRQILGQKVEFLVSFYNNEISEKSEIFDDQFSVERPDGSNFTLKIRSTKLEDSAMYFCASTVGRTDEETQYFGPGTRLLVL.

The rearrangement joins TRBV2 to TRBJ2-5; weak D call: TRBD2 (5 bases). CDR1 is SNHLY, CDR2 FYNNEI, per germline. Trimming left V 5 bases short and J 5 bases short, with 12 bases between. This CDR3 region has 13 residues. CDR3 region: CASSPLGGETQYF. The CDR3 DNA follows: TGTGCCAGCAGTCCCCTAGGAGGCGAGACCCAGTACTTC.

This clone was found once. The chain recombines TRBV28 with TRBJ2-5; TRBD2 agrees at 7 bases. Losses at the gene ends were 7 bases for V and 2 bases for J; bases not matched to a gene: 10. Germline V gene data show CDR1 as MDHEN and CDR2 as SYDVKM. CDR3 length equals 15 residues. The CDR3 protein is CASTRWGRGQETQYF. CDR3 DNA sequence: TGTGCCAGCACCCGGTGGGGGAGGGGTCAAGAGACCCAGTACTTC.

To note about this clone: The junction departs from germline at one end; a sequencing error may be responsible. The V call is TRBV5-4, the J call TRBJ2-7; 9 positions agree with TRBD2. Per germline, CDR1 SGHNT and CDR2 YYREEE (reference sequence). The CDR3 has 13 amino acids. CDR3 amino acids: CASSLDSAASGDF. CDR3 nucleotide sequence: TGTGCCAGCAGCTTGGATTCAGCGGCTAGCGGGGATTTC.

CDR3 residues: CASSRGIGNTIYF. The CDR3 DNA follows: TGTGCCAGCAGCAGAGGAATTGGAAACACCATATATTTT. This chain uses TRBV7-9 with TRBJ1-3; D gene ambiguous. CDR3 size: 13 residues. Germline-derived CDR1 and CDR2 are SEHNR and FQNEAQ (reference sequence). Between the trimmed V and J ends, which lost 5 bases and 3 bases, there was a span of 8 bases.

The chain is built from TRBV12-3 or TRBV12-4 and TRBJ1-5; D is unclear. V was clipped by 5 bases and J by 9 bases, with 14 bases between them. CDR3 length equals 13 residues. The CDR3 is CASSRVSVGPQHF. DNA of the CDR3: TGTGCCAGCAGTCGGGTCTCGGTGGGGCCCCAGCATTTT.

For the CDR3, the DNA is TGTGCCAGCAATGGTCTCGCGAAAAACATTCAGTACTTC. Translating it yields CASNGLAKNIQYF. The V gene is TRBV2, the J gene TRBJ2-4; D gene ambiguous. CDR1 and CDR2 from the germline V gene are SNHLY and FYNNEI. The CDR3 loop spans 13 amino acids. The V end was cut by 7 bases, the J end by 4 bases, with 11 bases between.

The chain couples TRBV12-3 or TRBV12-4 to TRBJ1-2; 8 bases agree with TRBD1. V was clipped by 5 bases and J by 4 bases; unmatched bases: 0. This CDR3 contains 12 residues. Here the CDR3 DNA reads TGTGCCAGCAGTCAGGGGGCCTATGGCTACACCTTC. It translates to CASSQGAYGYTF.

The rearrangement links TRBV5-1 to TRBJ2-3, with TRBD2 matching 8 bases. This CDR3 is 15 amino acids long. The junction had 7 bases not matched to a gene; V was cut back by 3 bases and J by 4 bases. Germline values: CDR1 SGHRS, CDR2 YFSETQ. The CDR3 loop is CASSWGLVEADTQYF. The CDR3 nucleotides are TGCGCCAGCAGCTGGGGACTAGTGGAGGCAGATACGCAGTATTTT.

CDR3 DNA sequence: TGTGCCAGCAGCTTGCCTGGCAGGACTGAGGATACGCAGTATTTT. Translated, it gives CASSLPGRTEDTQYF. The chain uses TRBV5-4 and TRBJ2-3; possibly TRBD2 for D (5 bases). The CDR3 is 15 amino acids. Deletions cut 1 base from V and 6 bases from J, with 15 bases between. Germline CDR1 and CDR2: SGHNT and YYREEE (reference sequence).

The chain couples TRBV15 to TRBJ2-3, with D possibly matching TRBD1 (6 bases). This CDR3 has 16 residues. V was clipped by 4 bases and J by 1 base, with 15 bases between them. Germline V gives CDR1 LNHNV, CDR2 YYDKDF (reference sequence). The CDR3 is CATSNRDTSRTDTQYF. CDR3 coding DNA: TGTGCCACCAGCAACCGGGACACCTCCCGCACAGATACGCAGTATTTT.

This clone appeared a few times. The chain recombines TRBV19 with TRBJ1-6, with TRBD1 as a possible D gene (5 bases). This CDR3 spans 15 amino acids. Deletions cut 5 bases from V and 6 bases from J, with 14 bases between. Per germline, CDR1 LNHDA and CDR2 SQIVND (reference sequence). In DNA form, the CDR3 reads TGTGCCAGTAGTTCCCCCAGGGAAGGTAATTCACCCCTCCACTTT. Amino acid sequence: CASSSPREGNSPLHF.

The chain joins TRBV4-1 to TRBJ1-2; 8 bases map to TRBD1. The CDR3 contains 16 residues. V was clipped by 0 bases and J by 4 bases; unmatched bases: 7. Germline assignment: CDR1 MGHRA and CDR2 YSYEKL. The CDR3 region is CASSQDVAGGIYGYTF. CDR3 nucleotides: TGCGCCAGCAGCCAAGACGTCGCAGGGGGCATCTATGGCTACACCTTC.